This T cell receptor (beta chain) emerged from a study of cytomegalovirus exposure and HLA in healthy donors. General observations from the study: A later analysis revealed that TCR association rates differed between HLA loci, peaking at DRB1 and bottoming out at HLA-C. Segments of the TCR beta V type were, in most cases, productive about 90% or about 30% of the time in an earlier analysis. V- and J-gene trimming in TCR beta was tied to a missense DCLRE1C variant by an analysis performed later.

PCR was performed using 60 Vbeta and 13 Jbeta primers. This table comes from immunoSEQ multiplex PCR, and its TCRdb copy is limited to in-frame clones, with some not included. In the table there are 95,000 to 150,000 clones, 50% to 75% of which are singletons. While unrecorded immune exposures were likely, the donors were nominally healthy when sampled. The V end lost 11 bases, the J end lost 1 base, and 11 bases lay between the germline ends. This CDR3 comprises 12 residues. The germline V gene has CDR1 MDHEN and CDR2 SYDVKM. Comments on this clone: As yet, its antigen is unknown.

The sample consisted of PBMCs. This receptor was identified in a woman in her forties in good health and CMV-seropositive. V usage is TRBV28 and J usage is TRBJ1-1, with TRBD1 as a possible D gene (6 bases). As DNA, the CDR3 is TGTGCCTCGGAGACAGGGAACACTGAAGCTTTCTTT. Translated: CASETGNTEAFF.